This T cell receptor (beta chain) appears in the sequencing data of a study of T cells in Graves' hyperthyroidism and ophthalmopathy. Study-level results: Most thyroid clonotypes with frequency above 0.001 were detected in blood.

Subjects with ophthalmopathy showed a Clinical Activity Score no lower than 3, a NOSPECS grade no lower than 4, and a duration shorter than 3 months. In its sample, this clonotype was seen a few times. Its specificity is not known. RNA transcripts provided the source from which TCR beta CDR3 regions were amplified. During a first-round RT-PCR of the TCR CDR3, the HTBI primer set was used. TCRdb redid the calling of the multiplex PCR reads with MiXCR, one entry per CDR3 protein. The table has 450,000 to 550,000 distinct CDR3 sequences, 24% seen once. Input material: blood. This sequence was found in a young woman with Graves' ophthalmopathy.

The CDR3 is CASSLNPGGETQYF. In nucleotides, the CDR3 is TGTGCCAGCAGTTTAAACCCGGGGGGAGAGACCCAGTACTTC. This chain links TRBV6-5 with TRBJ2-5, with TRBD2 matching 7 bases. CDR1 and CDR2 (germline): MNHEY, SVGAGI. J gave up 4 bases and V 4 bases, and 6 bases lay outside the gene matches. This CDR3 has 14 residues.